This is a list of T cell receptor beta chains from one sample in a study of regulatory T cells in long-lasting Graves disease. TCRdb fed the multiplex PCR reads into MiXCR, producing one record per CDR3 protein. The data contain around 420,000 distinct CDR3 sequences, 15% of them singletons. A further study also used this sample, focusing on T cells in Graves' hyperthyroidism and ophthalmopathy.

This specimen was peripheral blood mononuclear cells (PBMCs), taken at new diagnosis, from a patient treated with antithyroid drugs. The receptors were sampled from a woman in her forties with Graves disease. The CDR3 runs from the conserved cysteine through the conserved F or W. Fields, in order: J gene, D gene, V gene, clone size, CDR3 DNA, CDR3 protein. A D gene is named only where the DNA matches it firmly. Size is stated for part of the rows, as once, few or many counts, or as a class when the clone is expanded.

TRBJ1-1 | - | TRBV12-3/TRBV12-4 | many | TGTGCCAGCACCAGGGGAACAGAGAACACTGAAGCTTTCTTT | CASTRGTENTEAFF
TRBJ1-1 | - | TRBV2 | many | TGTGCCAGCAGTGAATTCAAAATGAACACTGAAGCTTTCTTT | CASSEFKMNTEAFF
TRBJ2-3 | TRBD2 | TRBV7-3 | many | TGTGCCAGCAGTCCCCAGACTAGCGGCACAGATACGCAGTATTTT | CASSPQTSGTDTQYF
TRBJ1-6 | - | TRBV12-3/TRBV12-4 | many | TGTGCCAGCAGTTTAGGGGGCTATAATTCACCCCTCCACTTT | CASSLGGYNSPLHF
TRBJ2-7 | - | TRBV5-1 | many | TGTGCCAGCAGCTTAGGGGACTTGTCCTACGAGCAGTACTTC | CASSLGDLSYEQYF
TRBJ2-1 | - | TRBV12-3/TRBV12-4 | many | TGTGCCAGCAGTTTAACTAACCAACGGGGTGAGCAGTTCTTC | CASSLTNQRGEQFF
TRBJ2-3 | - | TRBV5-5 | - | TGTGCCAGCAGCACCCTCGGACGTAACACAGATACGCAGTATTTT | CASSTLGRNTDTQYF
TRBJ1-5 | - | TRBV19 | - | TGTGCCAGTCGTAGGGGGTGGGGGGGAAATCAGCCCCAGCATTTT | CASRRGWGGNQPQHF
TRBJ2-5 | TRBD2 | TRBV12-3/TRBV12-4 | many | TGTGCCAGCAGTTCCACTAGCGGGAGTTGGGAGACCCAGTACTTC | CASSSTSGSWETQYF
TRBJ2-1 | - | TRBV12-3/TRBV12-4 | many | TGTGCCAGCAGTTTCGTCGGCCTGAGCTCCTACAATGAGCAGTTCTTC | CASSFVGLSSYNEQFF
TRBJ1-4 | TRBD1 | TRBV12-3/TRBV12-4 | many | TGTGCCAGCAGTAACAGGGGGCTGGCTGAAAAACTGTTTTTT | CASSNRGLAEKLFF
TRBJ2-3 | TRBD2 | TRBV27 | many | TGTGCCAGCACTAATAGCGGGTCGGATACGCAGTATTTT | CASTNSGSDTQYF
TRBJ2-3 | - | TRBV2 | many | TGTGCCAGCAGGGAAGGTTTCAGAGGGGTGGGAGATACGCAGTATTTT | CASREGFRGVGDTQYF
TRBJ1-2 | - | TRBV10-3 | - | TGTGCCATCAGTGAGTGGAACAGCTATGGCTACACCTTC | CAISEWNSYGYTF
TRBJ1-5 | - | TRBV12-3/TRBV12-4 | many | TGTGCCAGCAGCTATCTAATTACTGGGCCCCAGCATTTT | CASSYLITGPQHF
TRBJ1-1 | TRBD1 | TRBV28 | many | TGTGCCAGCAGTTTGCTGGGACAGATGAACACTGAAGCTTTCTTT | CASSLLGQMNTEAFF
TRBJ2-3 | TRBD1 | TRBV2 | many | TGTGCCAGCAGGTCCCGGACAGGGAGCACAGATACGCAGTATTTT | CASRSRTGSTDTQYF
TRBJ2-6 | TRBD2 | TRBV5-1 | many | TGCGCCAGCAGCTTCTTTATCCCCGGACTAGCGCCTCCTGGGGCCAACGTCCTGACTTTC | CASSFFIPGLAPPGANVLTF
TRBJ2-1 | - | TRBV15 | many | TGTGCCACCAGCAGAGATCGTAACCATGAGCAGTTCTTC | CATSRDRNHEQFF
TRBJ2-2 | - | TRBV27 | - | TGTGCCAGCAGCGACAGGAGGATGGGCACCGGGGAGCTGTTTTTT | CASSDRRMGTGELFF
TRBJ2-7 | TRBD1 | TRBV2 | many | TGTGCCAGCAGGGGACAGGAGGCCGAGCAGTACTTC | CASRGQEAEQYF
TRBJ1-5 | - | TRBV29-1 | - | TGCAGCGTTGCATGGTCCGAGTATCAGCCCCAGCATTTT | CSVAWSEYQPQHF
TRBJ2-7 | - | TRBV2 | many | TGTGCCAGCAGGAGACTAGTCTACGAGCAGTACTTC | CASRRLVYEQYF
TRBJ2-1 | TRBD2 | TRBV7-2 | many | TGTGCCAGCAGGGTACGGGGACTAGCGGGAGTCTATGAGCAGTTCTTC | CASRVRGLAGVYEQFF
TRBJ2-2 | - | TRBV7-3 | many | TGTGCCAGCAGCTTACGCCTCGGGGCCGGGGAGCTGTTTTTT | CASSLRLGAGELFF
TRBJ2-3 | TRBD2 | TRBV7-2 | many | TGTGCCAGCAGCCCGATAGCGGGAGGAGATACGCAGTATTTT | CASSPIAGGDTQYF
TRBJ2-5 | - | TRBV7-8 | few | TGTGCCAGCAGCTTAGTTTGGTCAGAGACCCAGTACTTC | CASSLVWSETQYF
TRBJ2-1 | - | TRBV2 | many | TGTGCCAGCAGTGAACGGCAGGGGACCTACAATGAGCAGTTCTTC | CASSERQGTYNEQFF
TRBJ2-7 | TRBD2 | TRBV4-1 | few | TGCGCCAGCAGCCAAGATACTAGCGGCAGCTCCTACGAGCAGTACTTC | CASSQDTSGSSYEQYF
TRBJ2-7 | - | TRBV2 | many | TGTGCCAGCAGTGACTGGGAGAACCGAGTCTACGAGCAGTACTTC | CASSDWENRVYEQYF
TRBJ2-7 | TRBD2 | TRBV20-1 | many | TGCAGTGCTAGGGCCCCGACTAGCGGGATGTACGAGCAGTACTTC | CSARAPTSGMYEQYF
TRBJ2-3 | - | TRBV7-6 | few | TGTGCCAGCAGCACCACCACAGATACGCAGTATTTT | CASSTTTDTQYF
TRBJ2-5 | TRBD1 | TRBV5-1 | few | TGCGCCAGCAGCTTGGGGGGACAGGGAGGCGGAGAGACCCAGTACTTC | CASSLGGQGGGETQYF
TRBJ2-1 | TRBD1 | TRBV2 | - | TGTGCCAGTACACAGGGGGCACGAGAGTACAATGAGCAGTTCTTC | CASTQGAREYNEQFF
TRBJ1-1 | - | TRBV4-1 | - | TGCGCCAGCAGCCAAGATATGGTTTGGGGGTCTTCGAACACTGAAGCTTTCTTT | CASSQDMVWGSSNTEAFF
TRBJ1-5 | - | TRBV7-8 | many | TGTGCCAGCAGCTTAGCCAGGCTTGGTAGCAATCAGCCCCAGCATTTT | CASSLARLGSNQPQHF
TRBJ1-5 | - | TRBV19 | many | TGTGCCAGTAGTGAAGGTAGCGGTCAGCCCCAGCATTTT | CASSEGSGQPQHF
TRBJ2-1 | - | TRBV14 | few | TGTGCCAGCAGCCAGATGATGGGCACCTCCTACAATGAGCAGTTCTTC | CASSQMMGTSYNEQFF
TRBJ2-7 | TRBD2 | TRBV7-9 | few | TGTGCCAGCAGCCCCCTTGGCGGGAGGGCCTACGAGCAGTACTTC | CASSPLGGRAYEQYF
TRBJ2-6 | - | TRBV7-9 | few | TGTGCCAGCAGCTTAGACTCCTTTCTCCATACTGGGGCCAACGTCCTGACTTTC | CASSLDSFLHTGANVLTF
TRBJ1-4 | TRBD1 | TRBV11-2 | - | TGTGCCAGCAGCTCCCTACAGGGGCGGGAAAAACTGTTTTTT | CASSSLQGREKLFF
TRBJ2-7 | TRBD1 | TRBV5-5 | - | TGTGCCAGCAGCTCACCGGGACAGGGGTTCGGCTACGAGCAGTACTTC | CASSSPGQGFGYEQYF
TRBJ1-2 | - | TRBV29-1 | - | TGCAGCGTGGGGGAGTGGGTAACTACGGGCTATGGCTACACCTTC | CSVGEWVTTGYGYTF
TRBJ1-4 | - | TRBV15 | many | TGTGCCACCAGCAAACTAGCGGGGCAGTTAAAATCTAATGAAAAACTGTTTTTT | CATSKLAGQLKSNEKLFF
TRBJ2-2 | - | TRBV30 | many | TGTGCCTGGACGGTTTCCGGGGAGCTGTTTTTT | CAWTVSGELFF